Listed here are 2 T cell receptor beta chains from one sample, sequenced in a study of shared T cell receptors in the human thymus. The protocol was immunoSEQ multiplex PCR, while the TCRdb copy is restricted to in-frame clones and leaves out a portion. The repertoire holds hundreds of thousands of clones, with approximately 88% as singletons. These data were also reused for a study on human thymus T cells.

The sequencing sample was made of thymocytes. The receptor set was obtained from a boy in the first two years of life with a congenital heart defect.

The V gene is TRBV2, the J gene TRBJ2-5; the match to TRBD2 covers 9 bases. The CDR3 runs to 15 residues. Germline lookup yields CDR1 SNHLY and CDR2 FYNNEI. J gave up 3 bases and V 7 bases, and 9 bases lay outside the gene matches. Here the CDR3 reads CASTGEAGGEETQYF. CDR3 sequence (DNA): TGTGCCAGCACCGGGGAGGCGGGAGGGGAAGAGACCCAGTACTTC.

This clone was counted a single time. The chain is built from TRBV28 and TRBJ1-4; D unresolved. The CDR3 spans 15 residues. The V end lost 5 bases, the J end lost 0 bases, and 10 bases lay between the germline ends. The germline V gene has CDR1 MDHEN and CDR2 SYDVKM. DNA for the CDR3: TGTGCCAGCAGTCCTTATGTTGCAACTAATGAAAAACTGTTTTTT. This codes for CASSPYVATNEKLFF.